The 19 T cell receptor beta chains below come from one sample, sequenced in a study of T cell changes during pregnancy in multiple sclerosis. The repertoire was sequenced with immunoSEQ multiplex PCR; TCRdb's copy has only in-frame clones and lacks some. The sample lists tens of thousands of clones, over 70% occurring once. Sequenced material: peripheral blood, taken in the first trimester of pregnancy. All receptors derive from a female donor in good health, enrolled as a control in a pregnancy study.

The chain combines TRBV11-1 with TRBJ2-7; D is unresolved. Germline V gene data show CDR1 as SGHAT and CDR2 as FQDESV (reference sequence). V was shortened by 5 bases and J by 5 bases, with 7 bases between the two germline ends. There are 11 residues in the CDR3. CDR3 protein: CASSPRDEQYF. The DNA for the CDR3 is TGTGCCAGCAGCCCCCGGGACGAGCAGTACTTC.

The genes are TRBV27 and TRBJ1-1; perhaps TRBD1 as D (5 bases). V was pared by 5 bases and J by 5 bases, with 12 bases between. CDR1 MNHEY and CDR2 SMNVEV come from the germline V gene (reference sequence). CDR3 length: 13 amino acids. The CDR3 loop is CASSPGPGTEAFF. CDR3 bases: TGTGCCAGCAGTCCGGGTCCAGGGACTGAAGCTTTCTTT.

The chain uses TRBV11-2 and TRBJ2-7, with 7 positions matching TRBD2. The CDR3 has 15 residues. Per germline, CDR1 SGHAT and CDR2 FQNNGV. V shed 1 base, J shed 0 bases, and the junction held 3 bases outside the gene matches. CDR3 region: CASSLGGSRSYEQYF. The CDR3 DNA is TGTGCCAGCAGCTTAGGCGGGAGTCGCTCCTACGAGCAGTACTTC.

The chain employs TRBV19 and TRBJ1-5, with TRBD1 identical over 8 bases. Per germline, CDR1 LNHDA and CDR2 SQIVND (reference sequence). The CDR3 spans 14 residues. V gave up 6 bases and J gave up 3 bases; unmatched junction bases: 4. For the CDR3, the DNA is TGTGCCAGTAGGTTCCAGGGGGCCAATCAGCCCCAGCATTTT. Translated, it gives CASRFQGANQPQHF.

The chain links TRBV4-1 to TRBJ2-2; the match to TRBD2 covers 9 bases. This CDR3 is built from 17 residues. With V trimmed by 0 bases and J by 0 bases, 2 bases remained unmatched. CDR1 MGHRA and CDR2 YSYEKL come from the germline V gene. As DNA, the CDR3 is TGCGCCAGCAGCCAAGACGGCGGGGGGGCGAACACCGGGGAGCTGTTTTTT. Its protein is CASSQDGGGANTGELFF.

The rearrangement uses TRBV9 and TRBJ2-5; TRBD2 matches at 8 bases. The V gene's germline CDR1 is SGDLS and CDR2 YYNGEE. J lost 2 bases, V lost 1 base, and 10 bases had no gene match. CDR3 size: 17 residues. The DNA for the CDR3 is TGTGCCAGCAGCGTAAGGGCGGAACTAGCGGAACAAGAGACCCAGTACTTC. It yields the protein CASSVRAELAEQETQYF.

This chain joins TRBV2 and TRBJ1-2; 8 bases are shared with TRBD1. This CDR3 has 13 amino acids. Germline CDR1 reads SNHLY; CDR2 reads FYNNEI. With V trimmed by 5 bases and J by 5 bases, 4 bases remained unmatched. The CDR3 sequence is CASSPDRVYGYTF. DNA for the CDR3: TGTGCCAGCAGTCCGGACAGGGTTTATGGCTACACCTTC.

The chain combines TRBV7-9 with TRBJ2-6; 9 bases are shared with TRBD2. Germline trimming cut 3 bases from V and 0 bases from J; bases unmatched to any gene: 6. CDR3 length: 18 amino acids. The germline CDR1 and CDR2 sequences are SEHNR and FQNEAQ (reference sequence). DNA for the CDR3: TGTGCCAGCAGCTTGGCGGGGGGGTTCGGCTCTGGGGCCAACGTCCTGACTTTC. Its protein product is CASSLAGGFGSGANVLTF.

The chain recombines TRBV15 with TRBJ2-3, with D tentatively TRBD2 (6 bases). Germline V gene data show CDR1 as LNHNV and CDR2 as YYDKDF (reference sequence). The CDR3 sequence is 14 residues long. V lost 3 bases and J 8 bases, leaving 15 bases between the germline ends. The CDR3 nucleotides read TGTGCCACCAGCAGGGCTAGCGCCGCCGGTACGCAGTATTTT. As protein: CATSRASAAGTQYF.

This clone appeared a single time. J is TRBJ1-2 and V is TRBV4-2; D remains unclear. The V gene's germline CDR1 is LGHNA and CDR2 YNFKEQ. The CDR3 runs to 15 residues. V was shortened by 0 bases and J by 4 bases, with 12 bases between the two germline ends. The CDR3 sequence: CASSQDSQSVYGYTF. As DNA, the CDR3 is TGTGCCAGCAGCCAAGACAGTCAAAGCGTCTATGGCTACACCTTC.

This clone was found once. CDR3 DNA sequence: TGTGCCAGCAGCTTAGGAGGAACTAGCACAGATACGCAGTATTTT. Its protein product is CASSLGGTSTDTQYF. This sequence joins TRBV7-6 and TRBJ2-3; D uncertain. Germline V lookup: CDR1 SGHVS, CDR2 FNYEAQ. The CDR3 is 15 amino acids. Trimming removed 1 base from V and 0 bases from J, with 8 bases in between.

The chain is built from TRBV6-5 and TRBJ1-4, with 9 nucleotides matching TRBD1. Germline V CDR1 and CDR2: MNHEY, SVGAGI. The CDR3 length is 15 residues. The J segment lost 5 bases and the V segment lost 3 bases, leaving 4 bases of the junction unmatched. CDR3 DNA: TGTGCCAGCAGTTATTCAGACAGGGGGAATGAAAAACTGTTTTTT. Translating gives CASSYSDRGNEKLFF.

The chain employs TRBV7-8 and TRBJ2-3, with D perhaps matching TRBD2 (5 bases). The germline V and J ends were trimmed by 5 bases and 3 bases, with 18 bases remaining between them. Germline V gene lookup returns CDR1 SGHVS and CDR2 FQNEAQ. CDR3 length equals 16 residues. The CDR3 region is CASSHMRAEQTDTQYF. In DNA form, the CDR3 reads TGTGCCAGCAGCCATATGCGGGCGGAGCAGACAGATACGCAGTATTTT.

In its sample, this clone was seen once. The CDR3 reads CASSDRDRGNTEAFF. Written as DNA, the CDR3 is TGTGCCAGCAGTGACCGGGACAGGGGTAACACTGAAGCTTTCTTT. V and J are TRBV25-1 and TRBJ1-1; 10 nucleotides align to TRBD1. Germline V lookup: CDR1 MGHDK, CDR2 SYGVNS. The CDR3 has 15 residues. Trimming cost V 3 bases and J 2 bases; bases outside gene matches: 3.

Notes on this clone: Relative to the germline gene, one junction end is altered; a read error may explain this. The same CDR3 arises from other DNA sequences in this sample as well. The chain is built from TRBV7-9 and TRBJ1-6; 8 bases line up with TRBD1. The CDR3 runs 14 residues. CDR1 SEHNR and CDR2 FQNEAQ come from the germline V gene (reference sequence). CDR3 loop: CASSFGQGSSPLHF. CDR3 DNA: TGCGCCAGCAGCTTCGGACAGGGAAGTTCACCCCTCCACTTT.

The chain carries TRBV27 and TRBJ1-4, with D hard to call. The germline CDR1 and CDR2 sequences are MNHEY and SMNVEV (reference sequence). The CDR3 is 17 residues long. Between the trimmed V and J ends, which lost 4 bases and 4 bases, there was a span of 19 bases. In DNA form, the CDR3 reads TGTGCCAGCAGTTCATCCCCCCCGGGGAGAATTAATGAAAAACTGTTTTTT. Translated: CASSSSPPGRINEKLFF.

V is TRBV5-1 and J is TRBJ1-1; weak D call: TRBD1 (5 bases). This CDR3 comprises 13 residues. Germline V lookup: CDR1 SGHRS, CDR2 YFSETQ. V was shortened by 0 bases and J by 7 bases, with 10 bases between the two germline ends. The CDR3 spells CASSLAGGGEAFF. The CDR3 DNA reads TGCGCCAGCAGCTTGGCGGGGGGGGGTGAAGCTTTCTTT.

The V gene is TRBV5-4, the J gene TRBJ2-7; 7 bases agree with TRBD1. Germline CDR1 and CDR2: SGHNT and YYREEE (reference sequence). CDR3 length equals 15 residues. V trimming: 4 bases; J trimming: 2 bases; junction bases outside the gene matches: 9. Written as DNA, the CDR3 is TGTGCCAGCAGCCCCAGTCAGGGACAGCCCTACGAGCAGTACTTC. Protein: CASSPSQGQPYEQYF.

The chain uses TRBV7-9 and TRBJ1-6; no firm D call. Trimming shortened V by 1 base and J by 10 bases, and 11 bases separated the two germline ends. The germline V gene encodes CDR1 SEHNR and CDR2 FQNEAQ (reference sequence). The CDR3 totals 14 residues. CDR3 sequence: CASSLVLGGSPLHF. DNA of the CDR3: TGTGCCAGCAGCTTAGTGTTAGGAGGCTCACCCCTCCACTTT. Using reference TRBV7-9 and TRBJ1-6 for the parts outside the CDR3, the full variable domain is DTGVSQNPRHKITKRGQNVTFRCDPISEHNRLYWYRQTLGQGPEFLTYFQNEAQLEKSRLLSDRFSAERPKGSFSTLEIQRTEQGDSAMYLCASSLVLGGSPLHFGNGTRLTVT.